These T cell receptor beta chains were read from a single sample in a study of control samples from healthy donors and cancer patients. Using immunoSEQ multiplex PCR, the repertoire was profiled, and TCRdb retains in-frame clones only, with some absent. This sample has fewer than 85,000 clones, with 80% to 95% found just once. The material sequenced was blood. The origin of the receptors is a woman between 55 and 75 years old in good health. The CDR3 runs from the conserved cysteine through the conserved F or W. The order of the fields is J gene, D gene, clone size, V gene, CDR3 DNA, CDR3 protein. The D gene is left open where the match is weak. Size is stated for part of the rows, as once, few or many counts, or as a class when the clone is expanded.

J gene: TRBJ2-3
D gene: NA
clone size: NA
V gene: TRBV6-6
CDR3 DNA: TGTGCCAGCAGTTACTCGTTGCGCACAGATACGCAGTATTTT
CDR3 protein: CASSYSLRTDTQYF

J gene: TRBJ2-3
D gene: NA
clone size: NA
V gene: TRBV12-3/TRBV12-4
CDR3 DNA: TGTGCCAGCAGTTTCCGTGGCACAGATACGCAGTATTTT
CDR3 protein: CASSFRGTDTQYF

J gene: TRBJ1-1
D gene: NA
clone size: NA
V gene: TRBV28
CDR3 DNA: TGTGCCAGCATCCCAACAGGTTTGAACACTGAAGCTTTCTTT
CDR3 protein: CASIPTGLNTEAFF

J gene: TRBJ1-5
D gene: NA
clone size: NA
V gene: TRBV18
CDR3 DNA: TGTGCCAGCTCACGGGGGAGCAATCAGCCCCAGCATTTT
CDR3 protein: CASSRGSNQPQHF

J gene: TRBJ1-2
D gene: NA
clone size: NA
V gene: TRBV29-1
CDR3 DNA: TGCAGCGTTTTTAGGGGCAACTATGGCTACACCTTC
CDR3 protein: CSVFRGNYGYTF

J gene: TRBJ1-2
D gene: TRBD1
clone size: NA
V gene: TRBV27
CDR3 DNA: TGTGCCAGCAGACCGGGACAGGGGGCTAACTATGGCTACACCTTC
CDR3 protein: CASRPGQGANYGYTF

J gene: TRBJ2-1
D gene: NA
clone size: NA
V gene: TRBV6-5
CDR3 DNA: TGTGCCAGCAGGCGGGACTTCACTCGGGGATTACGGCAGTTCTTC
CDR3 protein: CASRRDFTRGLRQFF

J gene: TRBJ2-7
D gene: NA
clone size: NA
V gene: TRBV20-1
CDR3 DNA: TGCAGTGCTAGTTCTCGGGAGAGAACCTACGAGCAGTACTTC
CDR3 protein: CSASSRERTYEQYF

J gene: TRBJ2-5
D gene: NA
clone size: NA
V gene: TRBV5-5
CDR3 DNA: TGTGCCAGCAGCCCCCTAGCACCCGAGACCCAGTACTTC
CDR3 protein: CASSPLAPETQYF

J gene: TRBJ2-1
D gene: TRBD2
clone size: few
V gene: TRBV6-5
CDR3 DNA: TGTGCCAGCAGTTATCAGCGGGGCTCCTACAATGAGCAGTTCTTC
CDR3 protein: CASSYQRGSYNEQFF

J gene: TRBJ1-5
D gene: NA
clone size: once
V gene: TRBV2
CDR3 DNA: TGTGCCAGCAGTGACTCCCAGAACAGCAATCAGCCCCAGCATTTT
CDR3 protein: CASSDSQNSNQPQHF

J gene: TRBJ2-1
D gene: NA
clone size: NA
V gene: TRBV9
CDR3 DNA: TGTGCCAGCAGCGTAGGGGGTTACGATGAGCAGTTCTTC
CDR3 protein: CASSVGGYDEQFF

J gene: TRBJ2-7
D gene: TRBD1
clone size: NA
V gene: TRBV24-1
CDR3 DNA: TGTGCCACCAGTGATTCAGGGGGTGGTTACGAGCAGTACTTC
CDR3 protein: CATSDSGGGYEQYF

J gene: TRBJ1-1
D gene: TRBD1
clone size: NA
V gene: TRBV7-8
CDR3 DNA: TGTGCCAGCATAGAGGGGAGGGGGCGAAAGAACACTGAAGCTTTCTTT
CDR3 protein: CASIEGRGRKNTEAFF

J gene: TRBJ2-7
D gene: NA
clone size: NA
V gene: TRBV3-1/TRBV3-2
CDR3 DNA: TGTGCCAGCAGCCAAGGGCCGGACAGCTACGAGCAGTACTTC
CDR3 protein: CASSQGPDSYEQYF

J gene: TRBJ1-1
D gene: NA
clone size: NA
V gene: TRBV7-8
CDR3 DNA: TGTGCCAGCAGCTTAGAAATCGGATTGAACACTGAAGCTTTCTTT
CDR3 protein: CASSLEIGLNTEAFF

J gene: TRBJ2-1
D gene: TRBD2
clone size: NA
V gene: TRBV19
CDR3 DNA: TGTGCCAGTAGTGGGGGGGATCAGCACAATGAGCAGTTCTTC
CDR3 protein: CASSGGDQHNEQFF

J gene: TRBJ2-3
D gene: TRBD2
clone size: NA
V gene: TRBV28
CDR3 DNA: TGTGCCAGCAGCGCCGGACTAGATGATACGCAGTATTTT
CDR3 protein: CASSAGLDDTQYF

J gene: TRBJ1-3
D gene: TRBD1
clone size: NA
V gene: TRBV6-5
CDR3 DNA: TGTGCCAGCAGCCGACAGGGTTACTCTGGAAACACCATATATTTT
CDR3 protein: CASSRQGYSGNTIYF

J gene: TRBJ2-7
D gene: TRBD2
clone size: NA
V gene: TRBV18
CDR3 DNA: TGTGCCAGCTCACCACCCCGGACTAGCGGGCGGGCTGGGGAGCAGTACTTC
CDR3 protein: CASSPPRTSGRAGEQYF

J gene: TRBJ1-5
D gene: TRBD1
clone size: once
V gene: TRBV6-5
CDR3 DNA: TGTGCCAGCAGTTACTCGGGACAGGGTCGACAGCCCCAGCATTTT
CDR3 protein: CASSYSGQGRQPQHF

J gene: TRBJ2-1
D gene: NA
clone size: NA
V gene: TRBV5-1
CDR3 DNA: TGCGCCAGCAGCCCGGGCCCGTTAGATGAGCAGTTCTTC
CDR3 protein: CASSPGPLDEQFF

J gene: TRBJ2-1
D gene: NA
clone size: NA
V gene: TRBV10-3
CDR3 DNA: TGTGCCATCAGTGACTTACTGACCGGGGGGCTCCGAGGTAATGAGCAGTTCTTC
CDR3 protein: CAISDLLTGGLRGNEQFF

J gene: TRBJ2-7
D gene: TRBD2
clone size: NA
V gene: TRBV3-1/TRBV3-2
CDR3 DNA: TGTGCCAGCAGCCACGGAGCGGGAGGGCCCTCCGAGCAGTACTTC
CDR3 protein: CASSHGAGGPSEQYF

J gene: TRBJ2-5
D gene: NA
clone size: NA
V gene: TRBV5-5
CDR3 DNA: TGTGCCAGCAGCTTCCGTCATGGGCCTCGTCTGGCCCAGTACTTC
CDR3 protein: CASSFRHGPRLAQYF

J gene: TRBJ1-2
D gene: TRBD1
clone size: NA
V gene: TRBV28
CDR3 DNA: TGTGCCAGCAGTCACGGGACAGGCTATGGCTACACCTTC
CDR3 protein: CASSHGTGYGYTF

J gene: TRBJ2-1
D gene: NA
clone size: once
V gene: TRBV24-1
CDR3 DNA: TGTGCCACCAGTGATATGTCAGGGGGGGATGAGCAGTTCTTC
CDR3 protein: CATSDMSGGDEQFF

J gene: TRBJ1-2
D gene: NA
clone size: NA
V gene: TRBV30
CDR3 DNA: TGTGCCTGGTCCGGGACTGATAACTATGGCTACACCTTC
CDR3 protein: CAWSGTDNYGYTF

J gene: TRBJ2-2
D gene: NA
clone size: NA
V gene: TRBV6-1
CDR3 DNA: TGTGCCAGCAGTCAAGGGGCGTTGGGTGATCACGGGGAGCTGTTTTTT
CDR3 protein: CASSQGALGDHGELFF

J gene: TRBJ2-7
D gene: NA
clone size: NA
V gene: TRBV5-1
CDR3 DNA: TGCGCCAGCAGCTTGGTATTGGGGCGCCGGGGCCACGAGCAGTACTTC
CDR3 protein: CASSLVLGRRGHEQYF

J gene: TRBJ1-4
D gene: TRBD1
clone size: once
V gene: TRBV19
CDR3 DNA: TGTGCCAGTAGCACGACAGGGGTTAATGAAAAACTGTTTTTT
CDR3 protein: CASSTTGVNEKLFF

J gene: TRBJ2-2
D gene: NA
clone size: NA
V gene: TRBV5-6
CDR3 DNA: TGTGCCAGCAGCTTGGACCGCTCGTCCGCGAACACCGGGGAGCTGTTTTTT
CDR3 protein: CASSLDRSSANTGELFF

J gene: TRBJ2-7
D gene: NA
clone size: NA
V gene: TRBV3-1/TRBV3-2
CDR3 DNA: TGTGCCAGCAGCCAAGCAGGGGGGCACGAGCAGTACTTC
CDR3 protein: CASSQAGGHEQYF

J gene: TRBJ2-3
D gene: TRBD2
clone size: NA
V gene: TRBV19
CDR3 DNA: TGTGCCAGTAGCTCTAGCGGAGATGGAACAGATACGCAGTATTTT
CDR3 protein: CASSSSGDGTDTQYF

J gene: TRBJ2-2
D gene: NA
clone size: NA
V gene: TRBV3-1/TRBV3-2
CDR3 DNA: TGTGCCAGCAGCCAAGACCAAGTCCCCGGGGAGCTGTTTTTT
CDR3 protein: CASSQDQVPGELFF

J gene: TRBJ2-1
D gene: NA
clone size: NA
V gene: TRBV28
CDR3 DNA: TGTGCCAGCAGCCCGGGCGGGGCTGTTCACTACAATGAGCAGTTCTTC
CDR3 protein: CASSPGGAVHYNEQFF

J gene: TRBJ2-5
D gene: TRBD2
clone size: NA
V gene: TRBV5-1
CDR3 DNA: TGCGCCAGCAGCTCGCGTCCACTAGCGGGAAGGCAAGAGACCCAGTACTTC
CDR3 protein: CASSSRPLAGRQETQYF

J gene: TRBJ1-2
D gene: TRBD1
clone size: NA
V gene: TRBV5-8
CDR3 DNA: TGTGCCAGCAGCCGGCAGGGGGGCCACTATGGCTACACCTTC
CDR3 protein: CASSRQGGHYGYTF

J gene: TRBJ1-5
D gene: TRBD1
clone size: NA
V gene: TRBV27
CDR3 DNA: TGTGCCAGCAGTCTGGGACAGCTATCGCCCCAGCATTTT
CDR3 protein: CASSLGQLSPQHF

J gene: TRBJ2-2
D gene: TRBD1
clone size: NA
V gene: TRBV10-1
CDR3 DNA: TGCGCCAGCCGGACAGGGGTAGGGACCGGGGAGCTGTTTTTT
CDR3 protein: CASRTGVGTGELFF

J gene: TRBJ2-5
D gene: TRBD2
clone size: NA
V gene: TRBV24-1
CDR3 DNA: TGTGCCACCAGTGTCCTTTCCGGGACTAGCGGGAGGGCCGGAGAGACCCAGTACTTC
CDR3 protein: CATSVLSGTSGRAGETQYF

J gene: TRBJ2-7
D gene: NA
clone size: NA
V gene: TRBV10-1
CDR3 DNA: TGCGCCAGCAGTAGCCACTACGAGCAGTACTTC
CDR3 protein: CASSSHYEQYF

J gene: TRBJ2-3
D gene: NA
clone size: NA
V gene: TRBV5-4
CDR3 DNA: TGTGCCAGCAGCACCACACAGAGCACAGATACGCAGTATTTT
CDR3 protein: CASSTTQSTDTQYF

J gene: TRBJ1-6
D gene: NA
clone size: NA
V gene: TRBV19
CDR3 DNA: TGTGCCAGTAGTATCTTCGGCGGCAGGAGCTCCTATAATTCACCCCTCCACTTT
CDR3 protein: CASSIFGGRSSYNSPLHF

J gene: TRBJ2-7
D gene: TRBD1
clone size: once
V gene: TRBV2
CDR3 DNA: TGTGCCAGCAGTGTGGGGACAGGGCGCATCCACGAGCAGTACTTC
CDR3 protein: CASSVGTGRIHEQYF

J gene: TRBJ1-1
D gene: NA
clone size: NA
V gene: TRBV6-2/TRBV6-3
CDR3 DNA: TGTGCCAGCAGTTACCTACATAATGCTTTCTTT
CDR3 protein: CASSYLHNAFF

J gene: TRBJ1-2
D gene: NA
clone size: NA
V gene: TRBV10-3
CDR3 DNA: TGTGCCATCAGTGACGGGAGGGCTCATGGCTACACCTTC
CDR3 protein: CAISDGRAHGYTF

J gene: TRBJ2-3
D gene: TRBD1
clone size: once
V gene: TRBV5-3
CDR3 DNA: TGTGCCAGAAGCTTGTATAGGACAGGGTGTGGAGATACGCAGTATTTT
CDR3 protein: CARSLYRTGCGDTQYF

J gene: TRBJ1-1
D gene: TRBD1
clone size: NA
V gene: TRBV28
CDR3 DNA: TGTGCCAGCAACCGACAGGGGGCTTACACTGAAGCTTTCTTT
CDR3 protein: CASNRQGAYTEAFF

J gene: TRBJ1-5
D gene: NA
clone size: once
V gene: TRBV6-6
CDR3 DNA: TGTGCCAGCAGTTACTTGAATCAGCCCCAGCATTTT
CDR3 protein: CASSYLNQPQHF

J gene: TRBJ2-5
D gene: TRBD2
clone size: NA
V gene: TRBV13
CDR3 DNA: TGTGCCAGCAGCGAACGGACTAGGGGAGGGGAGACCCAGTACTTC
CDR3 protein: CASSERTRGGETQYF

J gene: TRBJ1-1
D gene: NA
clone size: NA
V gene: TRBV12-3/TRBV12-4
CDR3 DNA: TGTGCCAGCACCACGTCGGGGGACACTGAAGCTTTCTTT
CDR3 protein: CASTTSGDTEAFF

J gene: TRBJ2-7
D gene: TRBD1
clone size: NA
V gene: TRBV28
CDR3 DNA: TGTGCCAGCAGTTTCGGACAGGGGCCGACCTACGAGCAGTACTTC
CDR3 protein: CASSFGQGPTYEQYF

J gene: TRBJ2-7
D gene: TRBD1
clone size: NA
V gene: TRBV7-2
CDR3 DNA: TGTGCCAGCAGCTTAGACAGGGGTCCCTACGAGCAGTACTTC
CDR3 protein: CASSLDRGPYEQYF